A selection of T cell receptor beta chains follows, all from one sample in a study of shared clonotypes between healthy human individuals. Clones were sequenced by immunoSEQ multiplex PCR, and TCRdb holds only the in-frame ones, with some missing. The sample gives around 1.5 million clones, under 99% of which show up once; less than 0.55% is in the top ten. Sequenced sample: naive CD4+ T cells sorted from blood. These receptors were obtained from a man between 25 and 39 years old in good health. Both conserved end residues are part of each CDR3.

v_call,j_call,cdr3_length,cdr3_aa
TRBV5-5,TRBJ2-3,17,CASSFFSASGGADTQYF
TRBV30,TRBJ2-5,14,CACPRRGYQETQYF
TRBV15,TRBJ1-4,13,CATTDGPWEKLFF
TRBV6-5,TRBJ2-3,16,CASSYSGGGVVDTQYF
TRBV10-3,TRBJ1-2,13,CAGRAQPRGGYTF
TRBV6-1,TRBJ2-2,14,CASSGDSLLGELFF
TRBV4-2,TRBJ1-5,14,CASSPRQGEQPQHF
TRBV6-5,TRBJ2-3,15,CASRGSGRIADTQYF
TRBV25-1,TRBJ2-2,16,CASSEMLTSGSGELFF
TRBV7-9,TRBJ1-4,15,CASSLYVATNEKLFF
TRBV30,TRBJ2-3,13,CAWGQGVTDTQYF
TRBV5-6,TRBJ1-5,17,CASSLRIGGLSNQPQHF
TRBV7-9,TRBJ2-7,17,CASSLGGLAGVIHEQYF
TRBV29-1,TRBJ1-1,14,CSVSRTRDGTEAFF
TRBV18,TRBJ2-7,17,CASSPPEGQGSSYEQYF
TRBV18,TRBJ1-1,15,CASSQQGAKDTEAFF
TRBV28,TRBJ1-5,14,CASRFRPTNQPQHF
TRBV6-5,TRBJ2-2,15,CASSFRGLKTGELFF
TRBV6-1,TRBJ1-3,13,CASSQSSGNTIYF
TRBV7-3,TRBJ2-2,15,CASSLVAGGAGELFF
TRBV18,TRBJ1-4,14,CASFTKGVVQGRFF
TRBV5-1,TRBJ2-7,18,CASSYWSGGSGQTYEQYF
TRBV7-2,TRBJ2-3,15,CASSLVVNPTDTQYF